This TCR beta chain was sequenced for a study of cytomegalovirus exposure and HLA in healthy donors. Overall study: Both the 120 validation repertoires and the approximately 670 first-cohort repertoires used the same platform, as reported by a later analysis. The study's findings and limits: Subsequent analysis found a tendency for first-cohort TCR clusters to co-occur within the 120 validation repertoires. Cytomegalovirus-associated TCR beta chains were listed, numbering 150 to 200.

The CDR3 consists of 15 residues. Germline lookup yields CDR1 SGHDT and CDR2 YYEEEE. Trimming left V 0 bases short and J 6 bases short, with 15 bases between. Method: immunoSEQ multiplex PCR; TCRdb's copy keeps in-frame clones and lacks some. The sample shows 110,000 to 150,000 clones, roughly nine tenths of them seen only once. Details on this clone: Its antigen is as yet unknown.

The donors were part of the validation cohort, which consisted of approximately 110 subjects and was separate from the first cohort of 666 subjects. The V call is TRBV5-6, the J call TRBJ1-2; possibly TRBD1 for D (6 bases). Input material: PBMCs. This sequence originates from a woman aged 18 to 35 in good health and CMV-seropositive. The CDR3 here is CASSLVFGTRDGYTF. In DNA form, the CDR3 reads TGTGCCAGCAGCTTGGTGTTTGGGACAAGAGATGGCTACACCTTC. The whole variable domain, remainder taken from reference TRBV5-6 and TRBJ1-2, is DAGVTQSPTHLIKTRGQQVTLRCSPKSGHDTVSWYQQALGQGPQFIFQYYEEEERQRGNFPDRFSGHQFPNYSSELNVNALLLGDSALYLCASSLVFGTRDGYTFGSGTRLTVV.